The T cell receptor beta chain under discussion was sequenced for a study of tumor T cells in aggressive B-cell lymphoma. Profiling relied on immunoSEQ multiplex PCR, and the TCRdb table lists in-frame clones only, not all of them. In the table there are 7,000 to 9,500 clones, roughly 85% of which are singletons. The receptor's source is an adult with diffuse large B cell lymphoma. Sequenced: tumor tissue.

Here the CDR3 reads CASSEPGISGNTIYF. CDR3 sequence (DNA): TGTGCCAGCAGTGAACCGGGGATATCTGGAAACACCATATATTTT. V is TRBV6-1 and J is TRBJ1-3; no clear D. Germline CDR1 is MNHNS and CDR2 is SASEGT. V was cut by 2 bases and J by 1 base, with 9 bases left in between. CDR3 size: 15 residues.